The next 18 T cell receptor beta chains were all read from a single sample in a study of T cells in Graves' hyperthyroidism and ophthalmopathy. RNA transcripts yielded amplified TCR beta CDR3 regions. TCR CDR3 underwent first-round RT-PCR with the HTBI primer set. TCRdb re-analysed the multiplex PCR reads in MiXCR, keeping a single row per CDR3 protein. The table has fewer than 900,000 distinct CDR3 sequences, about a sixth seen once; the top ten hold approximately 8.4%. Input material: blood. Every receptor here comes from a man younger than 35 with Graves' hyperthyroidism.

V and J are TRBV7-2 and TRBJ2-3, with 10 bases matching TRBD2. Germline V lookup: CDR1 SGHTA, CDR2 FQGNSA. This CDR3 region has 17 residues. Trimming cost V 6 bases and J 0 bases; bases outside gene matches: 9. DNA of the CDR3: TGTGCCAGCAGACTAAGGGGGGGACTAGCGAGCACAGATACGCAGTATTTT. Translated, it gives CASRLRGGLASTDTQYF.

This clonotype was observed at least ten times. The chain carries TRBV20-1 and TRBJ2-7, with no clear D. Germline CDR1 and CDR2: DFQATT and SNEGSKA (reference sequence). Trimming cost V 2 bases and J 7 bases, with 18 bases left between them. The CDR3 has 14 amino acids. This chain's CDR3 is CSARRPAQSREQYF. The DNA for the CDR3 is TGCAGTGCTAGACGACCCGCGCAGAGCAGGGAGCAGTACTTC.

This chain links TRBV19 with TRBJ2-1, with D tentatively TRBD1 or TRBD2 (5 bases each). CDR3 length: 16 residues. The germline gives CDR1 LNHDA, CDR2 SQIVND (reference sequence). V lost 7 bases, J lost 3 bases, and 19 bases lay in between. The CDR3 here is CASKLGARKLYNEQFF. The CDR3 DNA is TGTGCCAGTAAGCTCGGGGCGAGAAAACTCTACAATGAGCAGTTCTTC.

This clonotype was detected many times. The chain uses TRBV18 and TRBJ1-5, with TRBD1 as a possible D gene (5 bases). The germline V gene encodes CDR1 KGHSH and CDR2 LQKENI. The CDR3 extends over 15 amino acids. The V end lost 5 bases, the J end lost 7 bases, and 18 bases lay between the germline ends. DNA of the CDR3: TGTGCCAGCTCATCGGGGACGGCCCGGGACCAGCCCCAGCATTTT. Translation gives CASSSGTARDQPQHF.

For this clonotype: A clone one base away is much larger, so this may be a read error. The rearrangement links TRBV7-8 to TRBJ2-1; TRBD2 agrees at 12 bases. Germline lookup yields CDR1 SGHVS and CDR2 FQNEAQ. The CDR3 is made up of 16 amino acids. Trimming removed 2 bases from V and 4 bases from J; junction bases left unmatched: 3. CDR3 in DNA: TGTGCCAGCAGCTTAAAACTAGCGGGAGGATACAATGAGCAGTTCTTC. This sequence encodes CASSLKLAGGYNEQFF.

V usage is TRBV12-3 or TRBV12-4 and J usage is TRBJ1-1; a possible D gene is TRBD1 (5 bases). Trimming took 5 bases from V and 6 from J, leaving 13 bases between them. The CDR3 loop spans 13 amino acids. As DNA, the CDR3 is TGTGCCAGCAGTCGACAGCGAGACGCTGAAGCTTTCTTT. Translation gives CASSRQRDAEAFF.

This chain uses TRBV20-1 with TRBJ1-1; no clear D. With 0 bases removed from V and 1 base from J, the gap between germline ends came to 12 bases. The length of the CDR3 is 15 residues. Germline CDR1 and CDR2: DFQATT and SNEGSKA (reference sequence). CDR3 sequence reads: CSAREGGLSNTEAFF. DNA of the CDR3: TGCAGTGCTAGAGAAGGAGGGCTCTCGAACACTGAAGCTTTCTTT.

The table lists this clonotype with a few counts. This chain joins TRBV7-3 and TRBJ2-1; 8 bases are shared with TRBD1. This CDR3 is built from 16 residues. Germline-derived CDR1 and CDR2 are SGHTA and FQGTGA. With 2 bases clipped from V and 4 bases from J, the junction kept 7 bases outside the gene matches. CDR3 loop: CASSLLGDRPYNEQFF. In DNA, the CDR3 is TGTGCCAGCAGCTTATTGGGGGACAGGCCGTACAATGAGCAGTTCTTC.

This clonotype occurred a few times. This CDR3 fails to terminate in the conserved phenylalanine or tryptophan, so it likely reflects a read error. This chain joins TRBV6-2 or TRBV6-3 and TRBJ2-6; 11 positions agree with TRBD1. This CDR3 is 18 amino acids long. Germline CDR1 and CDR2: MNHEY and SVGEGT. V was clipped by 6 bases and J by 0 bases; unmatched bases: 7. In DNA form, the CDR3 reads TGTGCCAGCAGGAAACGGGACAGGGGGACCTCTGGGGCCAACGTCCTGACTCTC. It is translated as CASRKRDRGTSGANVLTL.

The chain joins TRBV11-1 to TRBJ2-1; D is unclear. The CDR3 contains 14 residues. Germline values: CDR1 SGHAT, CDR2 FQDESV (reference sequence). V was cut by 4 bases and J by 7 bases, with 14 bases left in between. In DNA form, the CDR3 reads TGTGCCAGCAGCTACGGAAGGGCCGAAAATGAGCAGTTCTTC. Encoded protein: CASSYGRAENEQFF.

This rearrangement joins TRBV5-8 to TRBJ1-1; a weak D match, TRBD1 (6 bases). V gave up 4 bases and J gave up 0 bases, with 13 bases separating them. Germline-derived CDR1 and CDR2 are SGHTS and YDEGEE. This CDR3 contains 15 residues. CDR3 nucleotides: TGTGCCAGCAGCCGAGGACAGCCTTTGAACACTGAAGCTTTCTTT. It translates to CASSRGQPLNTEAFF.

The chain carries TRBV20-1 and TRBJ1-4, with unresolved D. The germline V gene has CDR1 DFQATT and CDR2 SNEGSKA (reference sequence). There are 13 residues in the CDR3. V lost 6 bases and J 7 bases, leaving 15 bases between the germline ends. This CDR3 reads CSATQGSPEKLFF. CDR3 coding DNA: TGCAGTGCGACTCAAGGGAGCCCTGAAAAACTGTTTTTT.

This chain connects TRBV18 to TRBJ1-2; unclear D gene. Looked up from germline, CDR1 is KGHSH and CDR2 is LQKENI. Between the trimmed V and J ends, which lost 6 bases and 0 bases, there was a span of 11 bases. The length of the CDR3 is 14 residues. CDR3 residues: CASSASTTNYGYTF. The CDR3 DNA sequence: TGTGCCAGCTCGGCTTCTACGACTAACTATGGCTACACCTTC. The complete variable domain, with remaining parts taken from reference TRBV18 and TRBJ1-2, reads NAGVMQNPRHLVRRRGQEARLRCSPMKGHSHVYWYRQLPEEGLKFMVYLQKENIIDESGMPKERFSAEFPKEGPSILRIQQVVRGDSAAYFCASSASTTNYGYTFGSGTRLTVV.

The V gene is TRBV20-1, the J gene TRBJ2-3; TRBD2 agrees at 11 bases. V was pared by 6 bases and J by 7 bases, with 12 bases of the junction left unmatched. The germline V gene has CDR1 DFQATT and CDR2 SNEGSKA (reference sequence). The CDR3 totals 15 residues. In DNA, the CDR3 is TGCAGTGCCAGGGGCCCTAGCGGGGGGCTTTATACGCAGTATTTT. It is translated as CSARGPSGGLYTQYF.

The V gene is TRBV24-1, the J gene TRBJ2-1, with 14 bases identical to TRBD2. The CDR3 runs to 17 residues. Germline V gene sequence: CDR1 KGHDR, CDR2 SFDVKD. V was clipped by 4 bases and J by 9 bases; unmatched bases: 10. The CDR3 DNA is TGTGCCACCAGTGAGGTTCCGGGACTAGCGGGAGTAGGTGAGCAGTTCTTC. As protein: CATSEVPGLAGVGEQFF.

The gene calls are TRBV2 and TRBJ1-6; the D gene is possibly TRBD1 (5 bases). Germline V lookup: CDR1 SNHLY, CDR2 FYNNEI. The CDR3 spans 14 residues. V was shortened by 8 bases and J by 10 bases, with 18 bases between the two germline ends. The CDR3 nucleotides read TGTGCCAGCCGGGATACAGGAAAAGGCTCACCCCTCCACTTT. Translated: CASRDTGKGSPLHF.

This clonotype was seen at least ten times. The V and J genes are TRBV7-9 and TRBJ2-3; 10 positions match TRBD2. There are 15 residues in the CDR3. With V trimmed by 2 bases and J by 4 bases, 3 bases remained unmatched. In germline, CDR1 is SEHNR, CDR2 FQNEAQ (reference sequence). The CDR3 protein is CASSLPGTSADTQYF. CDR3 coding DNA: TGTGCCAGCAGCTTACCGGGGACTAGCGCAGATACGCAGTATTTT.

At least ten counts were recorded for this clonotype. The V gene is TRBV7-8, the J gene TRBJ2-7; no reliable D call. V was pared by 0 bases and J by 3 bases, with 12 bases between. Germline CDR1 SGHVS, CDR2 FQNEAQ. This CDR3 region has 15 residues. In DNA, the CDR3 is TGTGCCAGCAGCTTAGCGGAGACCGCATACTACGAGCAGTACTTC. Residues: CASSLAETAYYEQYF.